Shown below are 2 T cell receptor beta chains from a single sample sequenced in a study of human T cells and chemical hapten exposure. TCRdb analysed the RACE reads with MiXCR anew, one entry per CDR3 protein. This sample has about 120,000 distinct CDR3 sequences, with 9% to 13% found just once. Time point denoted: patch test 1, 2 weeks after DPC sensitization. Stated treatment: therapeutic diphenylcyclopropenone sensitization with weekly scalp DPC. The sequencing used whole blood, collected in connection with sensitization to the hapten diphenylcyclopropenone (DPC). Source of these receptors: a woman in her forties or fifties with alopecia areata. Some clones in this sample may be carry-over from other donors' samples.

The chain recombines TRBV6-1 with TRBJ2-7, with 9 bases matching TRBD1. There are 13 residues in the CDR3. Losses at the gene ends were 6 bases for V and 4 bases for J; bases not matched to a gene: 4. CDR1 MNHNS and CDR2 SASEGT come from the germline V gene. The CDR3: CASREDRGYEQYF. In nucleotides, the CDR3 is TGTGCCAGCAGGGAGGACAGGGGATACGAGCAGTACTTC.

The gene calls are TRBV21-1 and TRBJ1-1. TRBV21-1 is a pseudogene segment. The CDR3 loop spans 14 amino acids. The CDR3 DNA sequence: TGTGCCAGCAGCAAAGTCCGCAGTAGTAATGAAGCTTTCTTT. Encoded protein: CASSKVRSSNEAFF.